These 6 T cell receptor beta chains came from one sample sequenced in a study of shared clonotypes between healthy human individuals. The table came from immunoSEQ multiplex PCR; TCRdb's copy has only in-frame clones and leaves some out. The data contain some 380,000 clones, 90% to 97% of them seen just once; the ten biggest clones take up about 0.32%. Material for sequencing was memory CD8+ T cells sorted from blood. Subset given: CD45RO+ cells pooled with CCR7-negative TemRA cells. The receptor source for this set is a young man in good health.

The rearrangement links TRBV5-4 to TRBJ2-1; 10 nucleotides match TRBD2. Losses at the gene ends were 4 bases for V and 8 bases for J; bases not matched to a gene: 9. Germline V CDR1 and CDR2: SGHNT, YYREEE (reference sequence). The CDR3 covers 15 residues. The CDR3 DNA follows: TGTGCCAGCAGCACCTCTAGCGGGAGTTATGATGAGCAGTTCTTC. Its translation: CASSTSSGSYDEQFF.

This chain uses TRBV18 with TRBJ1-1; a weak D match, TRBD1 (6 bases). Deletions cut 2 bases from V and 1 base from J, with 20 bases between. This CDR3 comprises 18 residues. The V gene's germline CDR1 is KGHSH and CDR2 LQKENI. CDR3 coding DNA: TGTGCCAGCTCACCAAGGGAACAGGGTATTAAGGGGAACACTGAAGCTTTCTTT. It yields the protein CASSPREQGIKGNTEAFF.

The rearrangement links TRBV4-1 to TRBJ2-1; D is possibly TRBD2 (6 bases). V was cut by 0 bases and J by 1 base, with 13 bases left in between. This CDR3 spans 17 amino acids. The germline V gene has CDR1 MGHRA and CDR2 YSYEKL. CDR3 amino acids: CASSQDRDSGSYNEQFF. CDR3 DNA: TGCGCCAGCAGCCAAGATCGGGATAGCGGTTCCTACAATGAGCAGTTCTTC.

As regards this clone: This specimen includes other DNA sequences encoding the same CDR3. V gene TRBV7-2 combines with J gene TRBJ2-7; 7 bases line up with TRBD2. The trim removed 1 base at V and 1 base at J, leaving 1 base unmatched. The CDR3 contains 14 residues. Germline CDR1 reads SGHTA; CDR2 reads FQGNSA. The CDR3 spells CASSLEGGSYEQYF. CDR3 DNA: TGTGCCAGCAGCTTAGAGGGAGGGTCCTACGAGCAGTACTTC.

The chain combines TRBV4-1 with TRBJ2-1, with 7 bases identical to TRBD2. The V gene end was trimmed by 3 bases and the J gene end by 2 bases; junction bases not matched to a gene: 4. Germline values: CDR1 MGHRA, CDR2 YSYEKL. The CDR3 runs 15 residues. The CDR3 region has the DNA TGCGCCAGCAGCCAGATCGGACTAGCCTACAATGAGCAGTTCTTC. Encoded protein: CASSQIGLAYNEQFF.

This sequence joins TRBV28 and TRBJ2-3; TRBD2 aligns across 9 bases. V shed 3 bases, J shed 1 base, and the junction held 8 bases outside the gene matches. The CDR3 sequence is 17 residues long. From germline, CDR1 is MDHEN and CDR2 SYDVKM. The CDR3 nucleotides are TGTGCCAGCAGTTTGGGGTTAGCGGGAGCGGGCACAGATACGCAGTATTTT. It encodes CASSLGLAGAGTDTQYF.